This TCR beta chain derives from a study of Ad26.COV2.S vaccination and SARS-CoV-2 variants. Study-level background: In the study, Ad26.COV2.S was injected intramuscularly once, or twice 56 days apart. Study-wide points: Analytic work on TCR breadth and depth might have understated the full extent of total T cell responses. Vaccinees showed greater spike-specific TCR breadth than placebo recipients.

Sequencing used immunoSEQ multiplex PCR; TCRdb keeps in-frame clones, though not all of them. This table has roughly 270,000 clones, about 90% appearing once. CDR1 is MNHEY and CDR2 is SVGAGI in the germline V gene. The V gene end was trimmed by 0 bases and the J gene end by 3 bases; junction bases not matched to a gene: 1. The CDR3 is 14 residues long. Treatment denoted: over 15 received Ad26.COV2.S at low or high dose, single or two shots; about 5 received placebo; per-sample allocation not given. The study sampled participants on day 63 after the first vaccine or placebo injection. Donor was an adult aged 18-55 years in Boston. Concerning this clone: Its matching antigen is unknown. Within the sample, other DNA sequences also encode this same CDR3.

The sequence came from a person aged 18-60 years who received the Ad26.COV2.S COVID-19 vaccine or a placebo. This rearrangement joins TRBV6-5 to TRBJ2-7, with 8 bases aligning to TRBD2. The material sequenced was peripheral blood, taken in a trial of Ad26.COV2.S vaccine versus placebo. In nucleotides, the CDR3 is TGTGCCAGCAGTTACTCTACTAGCGGCTACGAGCAGTACTTC. Translated, it gives CASSYSTSGYEQYF.